This T cell receptor beta chain was recovered during a study of human T cells and chemical hapten exposure. Study-wide results and caveats: Compared with pre-sensitization or healthy control sets, expanded TCRs clustered more.

This CDR3 is 13 amino acids long. Trimming removed 10 bases at V and 1 base at J, with 13 bases between. CDR1 is MGHRA and CDR2 is YSYEKL in the germline V gene. Time point denoted: patch test 2, 6 weeks after DPC sensitization. Treatment specified: therapeutic diphenylcyclopropenone sensitization with weekly scalp DPC. Every patch test was put on after a blood sample was taken. This clonotype has a handful of counts. Antigen specificity is unknown. Each CDR3 protein gets one entry after TCRdb re-called the RACE reads with MiXCR. In the table there are about 350,000 distinct CDR3 sequences, around 6% of which are singletons.

The receptor comes from a woman aged 18 to 35 with alopecia areata. Some clones in this sample may be carry-over from other donors' samples. This sample comprised whole blood, obtained in connection with sensitization to the hapten diphenylcyclopropenone (DPC). The rearrangement joins TRBV4-1 to TRBJ1-1; no definite D call. CDR3 region: CATGFGENTEAFF. CDR3 in DNA: TGCGCCACGGGATTCGGGGAGAACACTGAAGCTTTCTTT.